This record concerns one T cell receptor (beta chain) sequence. Its antigen is still unknown. The data were obtained in a study of cytomegalovirus exposure and HLA in healthy donors. Study-wide points: The listing of 150 to 200 TCR beta chains classed them as cytomegalovirus-associated. Researchers reported that a few CMV-associated chains were confirmed in vitro as CMV antigen-specific.

PCR employed 60 Vbeta and 13 Jbeta primers. Generated by immunoSEQ multiplex PCR, the TCRdb table keeps only in-frame clones and is missing some. This sample carries 35,000 to 45,000 clones, almost 70% of them seen once, and the ten largest clones take approximately 6.1%. Trimming cost V 4 bases and J 4 bases; bases outside gene matches: 6. The CDR3 totals 14 residues. Germline-derived CDR1 and CDR2 are SNHLY and FYNNEI. The sample taken for sequencing was PBMCs. The chain carries TRBV2 and TRBJ2-7, with 8 bases matching TRBD2. The sequence came from a young man in good health and CMV-seronegative. CDR3 protein: CASSARSGSYEQYF. CDR3 in DNA: TGTGCCAGCAGTGCGAGAAGCGGGAGTTACGAGCAGTACTTC.